This T cell receptor beta chain is from a study of Graves' ophthalmopathy and Graves' hyperthyroidism. In regard to this clonotype: Its target is not known. The junction does not match germline at one end; this may be a read error.

TCR beta CDR3 amplification used RNA transcripts. In the first round, RT-PCR was carried out with HTBI primers, and a multiplex PCR formed the second round. TCRdb reanalysed the multiplex PCR reads using MiXCR and keeps one entry per CDR3 protein. Of 680,000 or so distinct CDR3 sequences listed, about 24% are singletons. General observations from the study: Separation of ophthalmopathy from stable hyperthyroidism was achieved by a 13-signature model, at 85% to 90% sensitivity and under 82% specificity. Blood also contained most of the expanded thyroid clonotypes above 0.001 frequency.

In this cohort's terms, stable hyperthyroidism meant no ophthalmopathy by 18 months of follow-up. The diagnostic workup employed clinical symptoms, serum thyroxine, TRAb, thyroid ultrasound and orbital computed tomography. The source material was peripheral blood. The sequence was obtained from a woman aged 18-30 years with stable Graves' hyperthyroidism. Some clones in this sample may be carry-over from other donors' samples.

CDR3 DNA: TGTGCCAGCACTTACTCCAACTCGGGGCTGCTCCAGAACACTGAAGCTTTCTTT. As protein: CASTYSNSGLLQNTEAFF. The chain links TRBV6-2 or TRBV6-3 to TRBJ1-1; D perhaps matches TRBD1 (5 bases). CDR3 length: 18 residues. Germline CDR1 reads MNHEY; CDR2 reads SVGEGT.